This is a list of T cell receptor beta chains from one sample in a study of T cell responses to AZD1222 COVID-19 vaccine. Assay used: immunoSEQ multiplex PCR; TCRdb lists only in-frame clones, some missing. The sample has around 190,000 clones, just over 85% seen once. The sample consisted of peripheral blood, taken on day 0 of AZD1222 vaccination. The source is an adult in good health. CDR3s include the opening cysteine and the closing phenylalanine or tryptophan. The D gene is left open where the match is weak.

D | J | V | CDR3
. | TRBJ1-6 | TRBV11-3 | CASSLDPSSPLHF
. | TRBJ2-3 | TRBV5-1 | CASSSGVLSTDTQYF
. | TRBJ1-5 | TRBV28 | CASSLRGVGNQPQHF
. | TRBJ1-4 | TRBV7-2 | CASSPLGPRGTNEKLFF
. | TRBJ1-5 | TRBV10-3 | CAISENPRGGDQPQHF
TRBD2 | TRBJ2-3 | TRBV20-1 | CSASIWASGNPDTQYF
TRBD2 | TRBJ2-1 | TRBV7-3 | CASSLDGGYNEQFF
. | TRBJ2-5 | TRBV19 | CASSRHPGRTETQYF
TRBD1 | TRBJ2-1 | TRBV28 | CASSRSTGPSYNEQFF
. | TRBJ1-6 | TRBV10-3 | CALKSSYNSPLHF
. | TRBJ2-3 | TRBV6-5 | CASSRETDTQYF
. | TRBJ2-6 | TRBV19 | CASSPRGGANVLTF
. | TRBJ2-3 | TRBV19 | CASSIGTDTQYF
. | TRBJ1-3 | TRBV29-1 | CSVEYSGNTIYF
TRBD1 | TRBJ1-5 | TRBV14 | CASSLTGDSNQPQHF
. | TRBJ1-1 | TRBV3-1/TRBV3-2 | CASSQGGAFQGRVAFF
TRBD2 | TRBJ2-3 | TRBV7-9 | CASSPPGLARDTQYF
. | TRBJ1-1 | TRBV18 | CASSPPTVNTEAFF
. | TRBJ1-1 | TRBV12-3/TRBV12-4 | CASTLQVEAFF
. | TRBJ1-1 | TRBV9 | CASSVVDQNTEAFF
. | TRBJ1-1 | TRBV7-3 | CASRAGRANTEAFF
. | TRBJ1-1 | TRBV12-3/TRBV12-4 | CASSLGAYTEAFF
. | TRBJ2-7 | TRBV14 | CASSQEVEQYF
TRBD1 | TRBJ2-7 | TRBV27 | CASSLDRARGGQYF
. | TRBJ1-2 | TRBV10-1 | CASDLGGYTF
TRBD1 | TRBJ1-2 | TRBV6-5 | CASRAPLTGTGGYTF
TRBD1 | TRBJ2-3 | TRBV24-1 | CATSLGQGSDTQYF
. | TRBJ2-1 | TRBV12-3/TRBV12-4 | CASSPGQGGKFF
. | TRBJ2-7 | TRBV6-5 | CASSYSNPGHYEQYF
. | TRBJ1-6 | TRBV27 | CASSLSTAYNSPLHF